This is a list of T cell receptor beta chains from one sample in a study of shared clonotypes between healthy human individuals. Clones were read by immunoSEQ multiplex PCR, and TCRdb kept only the in-frame ones, dropping some. The sample yields approximately 100,000 clones, 65% to 70% seen once. The sample taken for sequencing was memory CD8+ T cells sorted from blood. These receptors were obtained from a young man in good health. Both conserved end residues are part of each CDR3.

>TRBV7-2
CASSKTPSRNTGELFF
>TRBV7-9
CASSKIQGGLAGTYEQYF
>TRBV5-6
CASSLGGLWETQYF
>TRBV9
CASSRTSGGFTGELFF
>TRBV29-1
CSVEVLAGTDTQYF
>TRBV9
CASSVGTPNEKLFF
>TRBV6-6
CASRRNRVHEQYF
>TRBV28
CASSWDTSSYEQYF
>TRBV18
CASSPQASGHEQYF
>TRBV5-3
CARSLSGDLYGYTF
>TRBV7-9
CASSLTAKNFNEQFF
>TRBV15
CATSVWRDGVGELFF
>TRBV21-1
CASSPQKGRAPHRDTQYF
>TRBV5-5
CASSLAGRQFF
>TRBV11-2
CASSRGLAGAEYEQYF
>TRBV29-1
CSVPQLAGQETQYF
>TRBV28
CASSFQGGLPYGYTF
>TRBV29-1
CSVKTGNTGELFF
>TRBV4-2
CASSQDSGDGVGYTF